This T cell receptor (beta chain) comes out of a study of T cell changes during pregnancy in multiple sclerosis. Generated by immunoSEQ multiplex PCR, the TCRdb table keeps only in-frame clones and is missing some. The sample lists approximately 71,000 clones, approximately 92% occurring once. The clonotype originates from a female donor with multiple sclerosis, enrolled in a pregnancy study. The sequencing here drew on peripheral blood, taken in the third trimester of pregnancy.

CDR3 region: CASSAQGSYEQYF. The CDR3 nucleotides read TGTGCCAGCAGCGCGCAGGGTTCCTACGAGCAGTACTTC. The J gene is TRBJ2-7, the V gene TRBV9; D possibly corresponds to TRBD1 (5 bases). V was shortened by 3 bases and J by 1 base, with 8 bases between the two germline ends. From germline, CDR1 is SGDLS and CDR2 YYNGEE. This CDR3 contains 13 residues.